One sample yielded the 22 T cell receptor beta chains listed below, sequenced in a study of shared clonotypes between healthy human individuals. Clones were read by immunoSEQ multiplex PCR, and TCRdb kept only the in-frame ones, dropping some. This sample yields about 1 million clones, of which roughly 80% are seen a single time; about 1.5% belongs to the top ten. Material: memory CD4+ T cells sorted from blood. Stated subset: CD45RA-negative fraction. These receptors originate from a man younger than 30 in good health.

In its sample, this clone was seen a few times. This chain joins TRBV2 and TRBJ1-1, with D tentatively TRBD1 (5 bases). The CDR3 sequence is 14 residues long. Germline lookup yields CDR1 SNHLY and CDR2 FYNNEI. Trimming took 7 bases from V and 1 from J, leaving 13 bases between them. This CDR3 is CASIKGDRNTEAFF. The CDR3 DNA is TGTGCCAGCATAAAGGGTGACAGGAACACTGAAGCTTTCTTT.

This clone was detected many times. The rearrangement joins TRBV28 to TRBJ1-1, with 7 bases aligning to TRBD1. The CDR3 covers 15 residues. V lost 6 bases and J lost 1; bases outside the gene matches: 8. The germline gives CDR1 MDHEN, CDR2 SYDVKM. The CDR3 DNA reads as TGTGCCAGCAGAGGACAGGAAATCAGGAACACTGAAGCTTTCTTT. It codes for CASRGQEIRNTEAFF. Using reference TRBV28 and TRBJ1-1 for the parts outside the CDR3, the full variable domain is DVKVTQSSRYLVKRTGEKVFLECVQDMDHENMFWYRQDPGLGLRLIYFSYDVKMKEKGDIPEGYSVSREKKERFSLILESASTNQTSMYLCASRGQEIRNTEAFFGQGTRLTVV.

The genes are TRBV5-4 and TRBJ2-2; tentatively, D is TRBD1 or TRBD2 (5 bases each). Trimming left V 10 bases short and J 0 bases short, with 13 bases between. Germline-derived CDR1 and CDR2 are SGHNT and YYREEE (reference sequence). The CDR3 covers 14 residues. CDR3 coding DNA: TGTGCCGGGGGTGGCGGAGCGAACACCGGGGAGCTGTTTTTT. Translation: CAGGGGANTGELFF.

The rearrangement joins TRBV7-9 to TRBJ2-3; possibly TRBD1 for D (5 bases). Trimming removed 1 base at V and 4 bases at J, with 9 bases between. The length of the CDR3 is 14 residues. The V gene's germline CDR1 is SEHNR and CDR2 FQNEAQ (reference sequence). CDR3 in amino acids: CASSLGRGPDTQYF. DNA of the CDR3: TGTGCCAGCAGCTTAGGTAGGGGCCCAGATACGCAGTATTTT.

The chain couples TRBV30 to TRBJ2-7; the match to TRBD2 covers 10 bases. This CDR3 has 15 amino acids. Germline trimming cut 4 bases from V and 0 bases from J; bases unmatched to any gene: 6. Germline CDR1 GTSNPN, CDR2 SVGIG (reference sequence). The CDR3 protein is CAWTRAGGFSYEQYF. The CDR3 coding sequence is TGTGCCTGGACCAGAGCGGGGGGGTTCTCCTACGAGCAGTACTTC.

In this sample, this clone turned up a few times. The chain uses TRBV7-9 and TRBJ1-2; weak D call: TRBD1 (5 bases). Trimming removed 5 bases from V and 1 base from J, with 11 bases in between. There are 14 residues in the CDR3. Germline loops: CDR1 SEHNR, CDR2 FQNEAQ (reference sequence). The CDR3 bases are TGTGCCAGCAGCGGATCACAGGTTAACTATGGCTACACCTTC. Encoded protein: CASSGSQVNYGYTF. Full variable domain (remainder filled in from reference TRBV7-9 and TRBJ1-2): DTGVSQNPRHKITKRGQNVTFRCDPISEHNRLYWYRQTLGQGPEFLTYFQNEAQLEKSRLLSDRFSAERPKGSFSTLEIQRTEQGDSAMYLCASSGSQVNYGYTFGSGTRLTVV.

The rearrangement links TRBV10-3 to TRBJ1-5, with 12 nucleotides matching TRBD1. CDR3 length equals 17 residues. V gave up 5 bases and J gave up 2 bases; unmatched junction bases: 7. Germline V gene lookup returns CDR1 ENHRY and CDR2 SYGVKD. The CDR3 spells CAISTGTGGTGNQPQHF. The CDR3 DNA reads TGTGCCATCAGTACCGGGACAGGGGGCACAGGCAATCAGCCCCAGCATTTT.

The rearrangement joins TRBV18 to TRBJ2-2; no firm D call. The V and J ends lost 2 bases and 8 bases respectively, with 6 bases between them. The CDR3 is made up of 12 amino acids. Germline V gene sequence: CDR1 KGHSH, CDR2 LQKENI. CDR3 nucleotide sequence: TGTGCCAGCTCACCAGGGTCGGGGGAGCTGTTTTTT. Translating it yields CASSPGSGELFF.

The chain has TRBV27 and TRBJ1-5; D ambiguous. Between the trimmed V and J ends, which lost 2 bases and 1 base, there was a span of 3 bases. The CDR3 is 13 amino acids. Germline V gene lookup returns CDR1 MNHEY and CDR2 SMNVEV (reference sequence). The CDR3 nucleotides read TGTGCCAGCAGTTTAAGGAGCAATCAGCCCCAGCATTTT. It encodes CASSLRSNQPQHF.

This chain uses TRBV5-4 with TRBJ1-5; unclear D gene. Germline V CDR1 and CDR2: SGHNT, YYREEE (reference sequence). V lost 10 bases to trimming and J lost 8 bases, with 22 bases between them. CDR3 length: 14 residues. CDR3 DNA sequence: TGTGCCGGCCGTGTGTCTCAGCGAGGAAAGCCCCAGCATTTT. As protein: CAGRVSQRGKPQHF.

The CDR3 loop is CASAHGTSFTGELFF. In DNA form, the CDR3 reads TGTGCCAGCGCACACGGGACTAGCTTCACCGGGGAGCTGTTTTTT. The chain combines TRBV6-5 with TRBJ2-2; 9 positions match TRBD2. The CDR3 covers 15 residues. V gave up 8 bases and J gave up 4 bases; unmatched junction bases: 8. Germline assignment: CDR1 MNHEY and CDR2 SVGAGI.

Written as DNA, the CDR3 is TGTGCCAGTAGTATCAGGGGTATTCAGCCCCAGCATTTT. The encoded protein is CASSIRGIQPQHF. J is TRBJ1-5 and V is TRBV19, with D possibly TRBD1 on 6 matching bases. CDR1 and CDR2 from the germline V gene are LNHDA and SQIVND (reference sequence). The CDR3 is made up of 13 amino acids. Trimming removed 3 bases at V and 6 bases at J, with 9 bases between.

The sample holds one count of this clone. This chain links TRBV6-6 with TRBJ1-6; a possible D gene is TRBD1 (6 bases). The CDR3 runs to 14 residues. V lost 6 bases and J lost 6, with 12 bases in between. Germline loops: CDR1 MNHNY, CDR2 SVGAGI (reference sequence). CDR3 protein: CASSRDTANSPLHF. DNA of the CDR3: TGTGCCAGCAGCCGGGACACCGCTAATTCACCCCTCCACTTT.

This sequence joins TRBV18 and TRBJ2-4; TRBD2 matches 9 bases. The germline V gene has CDR1 KGHSH and CDR2 LQKENI. V shed 3 bases and J 1 base; nucleotides not matched to a gene: 13. The CDR3 has 19 amino acids. DNA of the CDR3: TGTGCCAGCTCACCTCTCCTAGCGGGAAATCGCGGTGCCAAAAACATTCAGTACTTC. Translated: CASSPLLAGNRGAKNIQYF.

The V and J genes are TRBV4-1 and TRBJ2-7; a weak D match, TRBD1 (6 bases). The CDR3 covers 15 residues. Per the germline V gene, CDR1 is MGHRA and CDR2 is YSYEKL. Trimming took off 6 bases at V and 2 bases at J, with 17 bases between the two ends. The CDR3 sequence is CASSLHQQGTYEQYF. CDR3 nucleotide sequence: TGCGCCAGCAGTCTACATCAACAGGGAACCTACGAGCAGTACTTC.

This clone was seen just once. The rearrangement joins TRBV4-1 to TRBJ1-4; D is unclear. V lost 4 bases and J 2 bases, leaving 14 bases between the germline ends. CDR1 MGHRA and CDR2 YSYEKL come from the germline V gene. The CDR3 is made up of 16 amino acids. The DNA for the CDR3 is TGCGCCAGCAGCCGAGGGCAGCTAGGGACTAATGAAAAACTGTTTTTT. Translation gives CASSRGQLGTNEKLFF.

The CDR3: CASSFGSSYNSPLHF. The CDR3 nucleotides read TGTGCCAGCAGTTTTGGTAGCTCCTATAATTCACCCCTCCACTTT. The chain links TRBV28 to TRBJ1-6; D not resolved. V was clipped by 3 bases and J by 0 bases, with 6 bases between them. Germline loops: CDR1 MDHEN, CDR2 SYDVKM. There are 15 residues in the CDR3.

V is TRBV7-8 and J is TRBJ1-2; a possible D gene is TRBD1 (5 bases). Germline V gene data show CDR1 as SGHVS and CDR2 as FQNEAQ. The CDR3 sequence is 13 residues long. V was shortened by 1 base and J by 8 bases, with 11 bases between the two germline ends. The chain's CDR3 is CASSLGRVGGYTF. The CDR3 DNA follows: TGTGCCAGCAGCTTAGGCAGGGTGGGCGGCTACACCTTC.

With regard to this clone: A much larger clone differs by one base, so this may be a read error. Distinct nucleotide sequences in the sample also encode this CDR3. The CDR3 DNA follows: TGCGCCAGCAGCGTAGTTCTTTGGACAGGGGTTGTGAACACTGAAGCTTTCTTT. The encoded protein is CASSVVLWTGVVNTEAFF. The genes are TRBV9 and TRBJ1-1; TRBD1 aligns across 9 bases. Germline CDR1 and CDR2: SGDLS and YYNGEE. This CDR3 comprises 18 residues.

The chain carries TRBV11-2 and TRBJ1-1; D unresolved. V dropped 3 bases and J dropped 4 bases, with 9 bases sitting between them. The CDR3 sequence is 13 residues long. Germline V gene lookup returns CDR1 SGHAT and CDR2 FQNNGV. The CDR3 sequence: CASSFKESTEAFF. The CDR3 DNA follows: TGTGCCAGCAGCTTCAAGGAGAGCACTGAAGCTTTCTTT.

This chain joins TRBV7-2 and TRBJ2-3, with a weak D call TRBD2 (5 bases). The V gene's germline CDR1 is SGHTA and CDR2 FQGNSA. CDR3 size: 14 residues. Trimming took off 6 bases at V and 2 bases at J, with 12 bases between the two ends. In DNA form, the CDR3 reads TGTGCCAGCAGAGGGCTAGCTTACACAGATACGCAGTATTTT. The encoded protein is CASRGLAYTDTQYF. Filled out from reference TRBV7-2 and TRBJ2-3, the complete variable domain reads GAGVSQSPSNKVTEKGKDVELRCDPISGHTALYWYRQSLGQGLEFLIYFQGNSAPDKSGLPSDRFSAERTGGSVSTLTIQRTQQEDSAVYLCASRGLAYTDTQYFGPGTRLTVL.

The rearrangement joins TRBV7-9 to TRBJ1-4, with 8 bases fitting TRBD1. The CDR3 is made up of 17 amino acids. V was pared by 4 bases and J by 7 bases, with 14 bases of the junction left unmatched. The germline gives CDR1 SEHNR, CDR2 FQNEAQ (reference sequence). The CDR3 sequence: CASSSNHLTGAGEKLFF. The CDR3 DNA reads TGTGCCAGCAGCTCCAATCATTTGACAGGGGCGGGTGAAAAACTGTTTTTT.